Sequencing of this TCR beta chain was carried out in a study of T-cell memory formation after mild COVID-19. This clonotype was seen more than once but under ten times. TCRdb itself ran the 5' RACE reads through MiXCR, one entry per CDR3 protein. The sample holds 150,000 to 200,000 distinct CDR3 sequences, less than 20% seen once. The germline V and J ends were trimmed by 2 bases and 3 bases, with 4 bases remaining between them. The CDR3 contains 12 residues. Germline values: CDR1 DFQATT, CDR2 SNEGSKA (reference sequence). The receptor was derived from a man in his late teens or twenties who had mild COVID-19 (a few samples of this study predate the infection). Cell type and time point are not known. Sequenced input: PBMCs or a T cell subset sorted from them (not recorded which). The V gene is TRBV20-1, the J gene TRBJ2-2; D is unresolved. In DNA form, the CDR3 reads TGCAGTGCTAGACTAGACACCGGGGAGCTGTTTTTT. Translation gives CSARLDTGELFF.